This record looks at one T cell receptor (beta chain) sequence and its context. Its antigen is as yet unknown. The record originates from a study of CD8+ T cells in alopecia areata. Across the study: The study gave treated patients oral tofacitinib at 5 to 10 mg twice daily. The protocol delivered tofacitinib for 6 to 18 months, then withdrew it for 6 months. Study-level results: Sequences from scalp samples also cover resident alphabeta T cells of normal skin. Researchers reported that TCR sharing among patients proved less clear than in mice, possibly HLA-linked.

CDR3 size: 12 residues. Germline V lookup: CDR1 GTSNPN, CDR2 SVGIG (reference sequence). It was cDNA, reverse transcribed from extracted RNA, that served as the sequencing template. Sequencing used immunoSEQ multiplex PCR; TCRdb keeps in-frame clones, though not all of them. The profile shows about 180,000 clones, around half of them singletons. The treatment: oral pan-JAK inhibitor, 5-10 mg twice daily. The chain couples TRBV30 to TRBJ2-1; the D gene is possibly TRBD1 (6 bases). This receptor was obtained from a human donor with alopecia areata. Sequencing used CD8+ T cells sorted from blood, obtained at week 24, from a patient treated with tofacitinib. The CDR3: CGRGGRENEQFF. Written as DNA, the CDR3 is TGTGGTAGAGGGGGTAGGGAGAATGAGCAGTTCTTC. Based on the CDR3 plus reference TRBV30 and TRBJ2-1, the full variable domain is SQTIHQWPATLVQPVGSPLSLECTVEGTSNPNLYWYRQAAGRGLQLLFYSVGIGQISSEVPQNLSASRPQDRQFILSSKKLLLSDSGFYLCGRGGRENEQFFGPGTRLTVL.